The entry below gives a single TCR beta chain sequence along with its context. The antigen is not known. The data originate from a study of cytomegalovirus exposure and HLA in healthy donors. Study-wide findings and caveats: An ancestry cluster, one associated with Asian ancestry, reportedly showed fewer N-insertions than the approximately 670-donor mean in a later analysis. Among the sequence variants, a highly shared cluster was likely an artifact of sequencing. An analysis that came later showed most CMV-associated TCR beta chains appearing HLA-restricted. When analyzed later, a missense DCLRE1C variant was found to be linked to TCR beta V- and J-gene trimming.

Amplification used 60 Vbeta primers and 13 Jbeta primers. The assay was immunoSEQ multiplex PCR, and TCRdb's table has in-frame clones only and misses some. Of around 140,000 clones in the sample, 82% were seen once. The CDR3 loop spans 15 amino acids. Deletions cut 5 bases from V and 7 bases from J, with 17 bases between. CDR1 and CDR2 from the germline V gene are SGHVS and FNYEAQ. This receptor was taken from a woman in her 50s in good health and CMV-seropositive. The sequencing input was PBMCs. The chain carries TRBV7-6 and TRBJ2-2; D may be TRBD1 (6 bases). As DNA, the CDR3 is TGTGCCAGCAGCATCGCAGGGGAATGGGGCGGGGAGCTGTTTTTT. It encodes CASSIAGEWGGELFF.